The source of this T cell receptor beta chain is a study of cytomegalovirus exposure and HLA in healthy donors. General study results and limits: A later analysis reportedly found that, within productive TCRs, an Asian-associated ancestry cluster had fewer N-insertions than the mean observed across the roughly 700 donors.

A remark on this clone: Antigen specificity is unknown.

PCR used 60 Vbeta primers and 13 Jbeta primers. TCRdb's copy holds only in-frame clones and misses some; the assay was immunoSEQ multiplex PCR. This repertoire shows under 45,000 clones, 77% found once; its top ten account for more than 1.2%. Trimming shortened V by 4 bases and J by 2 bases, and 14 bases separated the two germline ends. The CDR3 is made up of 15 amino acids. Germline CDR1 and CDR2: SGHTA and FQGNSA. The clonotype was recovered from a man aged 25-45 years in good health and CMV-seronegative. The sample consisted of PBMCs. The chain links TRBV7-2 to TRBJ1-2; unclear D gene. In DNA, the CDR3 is TGTGCCAGCAGCTCCAGGACGACGGGGAACTATGGCTACACCTTC. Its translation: CASSSRTTGNYGYTF.